This entry lists 25 T cell receptor beta chains sequenced from one sample in a study of T cell responses to AZD1222 COVID-19 vaccine. Data came from immunoSEQ multiplex PCR; TCRdb stores just in-frame clones and leaves some out. The table shows over 130,000 clones, with about 88% occurring only once. Sequenced here: peripheral blood, sampled on day 0 of AZD1222 vaccination. The receptor set was obtained from an adult in good health.

This clone has just a few counts. This rearrangement joins TRBV19 to TRBJ2-1; 7 bases map to TRBD2. The CDR3 is 15 amino acids. Germline V gives CDR1 LNHDA, CDR2 SQIVND (reference sequence). V was clipped by 4 bases and J by 3 bases; unmatched bases: 6. The CDR3 protein is CASSTSGTDYNEQFF. The CDR3 nucleotides are TGTGCCAGTAGTACCAGCGGGACTGACTACAATGAGCAGTTCTTC. The variable domain in full, completed from reference TRBV19 and TRBJ2-1, reads DGGITQSPKYLFRKEGQNVTLSCEQNLNHDAMYWYRQDPGQGLRLIYYSQIVNDFQKGDIAEGYSVSREKKESFPLTVTSAQKNPTAFYLCASSTSGTDYNEQFFGPGTRLTVL.

This chain connects TRBV11-3 to TRBJ1-1; weak D call: TRBD1 (6 bases). This CDR3 has 12 residues. Trimming removed 5 bases at V and 8 bases at J, with 12 bases between. The V gene's germline CDR1 is SGHNT and CDR2 YENEEA. The CDR3 loop reads CASSQGGGEAFF. In DNA, the CDR3 is TGTGCCAGCAGCCAGGGAGGGGGGGAAGCTTTCTTT.

The chain combines TRBV7-9 with TRBJ2-1; no definite D call. Germline CDR1 reads SEHNR; CDR2 reads FQNEAQ (reference sequence). Trimming took off 5 bases at V and 10 bases at J, with 18 bases between the two ends. The CDR3 has 14 amino acids. The CDR3 DNA reads as TGTGCCAGCAGCGCTGAGCGACCCTCAAGAGAGCAGTTCTTC. This encodes CASSAERPSREQFF.

The chain is built from TRBV28 and TRBJ1-1; D is undetermined. Germline V gene data show CDR1 as MDHEN and CDR2 as SYDVKM. The CDR3 consists of 13 residues. V was cut by 6 bases and J by 1 base, with 9 bases left in between. CDR3 loop: CASRPQANTEAFF. CDR3 bases: TGTGCCAGCAGACCACAAGCGAACACTGAAGCTTTCTTT.

The chain carries TRBV28 and TRBJ2-3, with 11 positions matching TRBD2. V lost 6 bases to trimming and J lost 6 bases; unmatched junction nucleotides: 11. Per germline, CDR1 MDHEN and CDR2 SYDVKM. The CDR3 has 16 residues. Here the CDR3 reads CASRPLGASGRDTQYF. CDR3 nucleotides: TGTGCCAGCAGGCCCCTGGGGGCTAGCGGGAGGGATACGCAGTATTTT. The entire variable domain, with the rest obtained from reference TRBV28 and TRBJ2-3, is as follows: DVKVTQSSRYLVKRTGEKVFLECVQDMDHENMFWYRQDPGLGLRLIYFSYDVKMKEKGDIPEGYSVSREKKERFSLILESASTNQTSMYLCASRPLGASGRDTQYFGPGTRLTVL.

This chain uses TRBV14 with TRBJ1-3; unclear D gene. Trimming left V 1 base short and J 4 bases short, with 8 bases between. The CDR3 runs 14 residues. Germline assignment: CDR1 SGHDN and CDR2 FVKESK. DNA for the CDR3: TGTGCCAGCAGCCAAGTTTTAAGCGGAAACACCATATATTTT. Translating gives CASSQVLSGNTIYF.

The chain carries TRBV3-1 (or the pseudogene TRBV3-2) and TRBJ1-4; D is unclear. This CDR3 has 16 residues. The germline V and J ends were trimmed by 1 base and 0 bases, with 9 bases remaining between them. CDR1 and CDR2 (germline): LGHDT, YNNKEL (reference sequence). The CDR3 DNA sequence: TGTGCCAGCAGCCAAGTCTCCGGGACAACTAATGAAAAACTGTTTTTT. Protein product: CASSQVSGTTNEKLFF.

This clone was observed a single time. The chain carries TRBV20-1 and TRBJ2-4, with D perhaps TRBD1 (6 bases). Trimming shortened V by 3 bases and J by 4 bases, and 13 bases separated the two germline ends. Germline V gene sequence: CDR1 DFQATT, CDR2 SNEGSKA (reference sequence). The CDR3 loop spans 14 amino acids. In nucleotides, the CDR3 is TGCAGTGCTAGTAAGGTCAGGGGTAAAAACATTCAGTACTTC. It codes for CSASKVRGKNIQYF.

The gene calls are TRBV4-2 and TRBJ1-6, with 8 positions matching TRBD1. V lost 4 bases and J lost 0; bases outside the gene matches: 8. This CDR3 is built from 18 residues. Germline loops: CDR1 LGHNA, CDR2 YNFKEQ. CDR3: CASSPKDRASSYNSPLHF. For the CDR3, the DNA is TGTGCCAGCAGCCCAAAGGACAGGGCGAGCTCCTATAATTCACCCCTCCACTTT.

V is TRBV29-1 and J is TRBJ2-1; D ambiguous. CDR3 length equals 13 residues. The germline V and J ends were trimmed by 5 bases and 4 bases, with 12 bases remaining between them. Germline CDR1 and CDR2: SQVTM and ANQGSEA. The chain's CDR3 is CSVSGGDYNEQFF. The CDR3 coding sequence is TGCAGCGTTTCGGGCGGAGATTACAATGAGCAGTTCTTC.

The genes are TRBV5-5 and TRBJ2-2, with D perhaps TRBD2 (5 bases). Germline V gene sequence: CDR1 SGHKS, CDR2 YYEKEE (reference sequence). The CDR3 has 15 amino acids. Between the trimmed V and J ends, which lost 4 bases and 4 bases, there was a span of 14 bases. CDR3 sequence: CASSNGRGSTGELFF. The CDR3 nucleotides read TGTGCCAGCAGCAATGGTCGGGGTAGCACCGGGGAGCTGTTTTTT.

This chain joins TRBV6-5 and TRBJ1-5, with D possibly matching TRBD1 (5 bases). CDR3 size: 13 residues. In germline, CDR1 is MNHEY, CDR2 SVGAGI. Between the trimmed V and J ends, which lost 6 bases and 4 bases, there was a span of 10 bases. CDR3 protein: CASRQQENQPQHF. In DNA, the CDR3 is TGTGCCAGCAGGCAACAGGAGAATCAGCCCCAGCATTTT.

The J gene is TRBJ1-5, the V gene TRBV27; D is ambiguous. CDR3 length: 16 residues. The V gene lost 0 bases and the J gene lost 4 bases, with 13 bases spanning the gap. CDR1 MNHEY and CDR2 SMNVEV come from the germline V gene (reference sequence). The CDR3 region is CASSLSRRGDNQPQHF. CDR3 nucleotide sequence: TGTGCCAGCAGTTTATCGAGGCGCGGGGATAATCAGCCCCAGCATTTT.

This clone has a single count. The rearrangement joins TRBV12-3 or TRBV12-4 to TRBJ1-3, with D perhaps TRBD1 (6 bases). Trimming removed 3 bases at V and 5 bases at J, with 8 bases between. This CDR3 has 13 residues. The CDR3 reads CASSFGGRNTIYF. The CDR3 nucleotides read TGTGCCAGCAGTTTTGGGGGCCGAAACACCATATATTTT.

The chain links TRBV4-1 to TRBJ2-7, with a weak D call TRBD2 (5 bases). Germline V lookup: CDR1 MGHRA, CDR2 YSYEKL. CDR3 length equals 14 residues. V was clipped by 4 bases and J by 6 bases, with 16 bases between them. CDR3 DNA sequence: TGCGCCAGCAGCCCCCCGACGTCGAGGGTCGAGCAGTACTTC. Translating it yields CASSPPTSRVEQYF.

The gene calls are TRBV25-1 and TRBJ2-7, with 10 bases lining up with TRBD1. The V gene's germline CDR1 is MGHDK and CDR2 SYGVNS. The CDR3 contains 15 residues. The trim removed 4 bases at V and 6 bases at J, leaving 9 bases unmatched. CDR3 amino acids: CASSVSGTGEAEQYF. The CDR3, as DNA: TGTGCCAGCAGTGTTTCTGGGACAGGGGAAGCCGAGCAGTACTTC.

The rearrangement joins TRBV19 to TRBJ1-3; perhaps TRBD1 as D (5 bases). V lost 3 bases and J lost 0, with 9 bases in between. Germline values: CDR1 LNHDA, CDR2 SQIVND (reference sequence). The CDR3 is made up of 15 amino acids. CDR3 sequence: CASSMGTSSGNTIYF. The CDR3 region has the DNA TGTGCCAGTAGTATGGGGACCAGCTCTGGAAACACCATATATTTT. Full variable domain (rest looked up from reference TRBV19 and TRBJ1-3): DGGITQSPKYLFRKEGQNVTLSCEQNLNHDAMYWYRQDPGQGLRLIYYSQIVNDFQKGDIAEGYSVSREKKESFPLTVTSAQKNPTAFYLCASSMGTSSGNTIYFGEGSWLTVV.

J is TRBJ2-3 and V is TRBV5-1, with 10 bases lining up with TRBD2. This CDR3 region has 14 residues. V gave up 6 bases and J gave up 5 bases; unmatched junction bases: 6. In germline, CDR1 is SGHRS, CDR2 YFSETQ. The CDR3, as DNA: TGCGCCAGCACCCTAGCGGGGGCCTTAGATACGCAGTATTTT. Translating it yields CASTLAGALDTQYF. The variable domain in full, with the rest retrieved from reference TRBV5-1 and TRBJ2-3, is KAGVTQTPRYLIKTRGQQVTLSCSPISGHRSVSWYQQTPGQGLQFLFEYFSETQRNKGNFPGRFSGRQFSNSRSEMNVSTLELGDSALYLCASTLAGALDTQYFGPGTRLTVL.

V is TRBV6-5 and J is TRBJ2-4; 9 nucleotides match TRBD2. Germline V lookup: CDR1 MNHEY, CDR2 SVGAGI. The length of the CDR3 is 15 residues. Trimming cost V 6 bases and J 0 bases; bases outside gene matches: 3. The CDR3 sequence is CASRMTSGAKNIQYF. The CDR3, as DNA: TGTGCCAGCAGGATGACTAGCGGAGCCAAAAACATTCAGTACTTC.

The CDR3 DNA sequence: TGTGCCAGCAGTCCCGGGACAGGGGAATCCTACGAGCAGTACTTC. This gives the protein CASSPGTGESYEQYF. V and J are TRBV27 and TRBJ2-7; 10 bases are a match to TRBD1. The V segment lost 5 bases and the J segment 1 base; nucleotides outside the gene matches: 5. The CDR3 is 15 residues long. Germline lookup yields CDR1 MNHEY and CDR2 SMNVEV (reference sequence).

This clone was seen once. The rearrangement links TRBV7-9 to TRBJ1-1, with 7 bases fitting TRBD1. CDR1 is SEHNR, CDR2 FQNEAQ, per germline (reference sequence). This CDR3 is 13 amino acids long. V lost 6 bases to trimming and J lost 4 bases; unmatched junction nucleotides: 5. The CDR3 sequence: CASSFDRATEAFF. DNA of the CDR3: TGTGCCAGCAGTTTCGACAGGGCCACTGAAGCTTTCTTT.

The genes are TRBV7-3 and TRBJ2-2, with D unresolved. This CDR3 is built from 17 residues. Trimming left V 0 bases short and J 4 bases short, with 15 bases between. Germline CDR1 and CDR2: SGHTA and FQGTGA. The CDR3 sequence is CASSLTPPYRGTGELFF. The CDR3 DNA reads as TGTGCCAGCAGCTTAACGCCTCCCTATCGTGGCACCGGGGAGCTGTTTTTT.

The J gene is TRBJ1-1, the V gene TRBV19; D unclear. The germline CDR1 and CDR2 sequences are LNHDA and SQIVND (reference sequence). The CDR3 length is 14 residues. Trimming took off 4 bases at V and 0 bases at J, with 9 bases between the two ends. CDR3 protein: CASSRADLNTEAFF. The CDR3 region has the DNA TGTGCCAGTAGTAGGGCCGACTTGAACACTGAAGCTTTCTTT.

This sequence joins TRBV6-5 and TRBJ2-3; D uncertain. CDR1 and CDR2 from the germline V gene are MNHEY and SVGAGI. The germline V and J ends were trimmed by 0 bases and 2 bases, with 9 bases remaining between them. The CDR3 covers 15 residues. The CDR3 DNA sequence: TGTGCCAGCAGTTACTCGTGGAATCCCACAGATACGCAGTATTTT. It codes for CASSYSWNPTDTQYF.

This chain joins TRBV4-1 and TRBJ2-2; D may be TRBD2 (6 bases). This CDR3 is built from 15 residues. The germline V gene encodes CDR1 MGHRA and CDR2 YSYEKL. The V gene lost 0 bases and the J gene lost 6 bases, with 11 bases spanning the gap. The CDR3 is CASSQDSLAAGELFF. The DNA of the CDR3 is TGCGCCAGCAGCCAAGATTCACTAGCTGCCGGGGAGCTGTTTTTT.